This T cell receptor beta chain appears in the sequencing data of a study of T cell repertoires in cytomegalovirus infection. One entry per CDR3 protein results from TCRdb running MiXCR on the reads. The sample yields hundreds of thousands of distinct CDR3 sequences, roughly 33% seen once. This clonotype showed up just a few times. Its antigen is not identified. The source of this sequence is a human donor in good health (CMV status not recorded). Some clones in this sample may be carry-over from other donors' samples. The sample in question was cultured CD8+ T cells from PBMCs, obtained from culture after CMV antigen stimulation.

The CDR3 loop is CASSWGQSPNEQFF. The CDR3 DNA sequence: TGTGCCAGCAGTTGGGGTCAGAGCCCCAATGAGCAGTTCTTC. The rearrangement joins TRBV27 to TRBJ2-1; no reliable D call. Per germline, CDR1 MNHEY and CDR2 SMNVEV (reference sequence). The CDR3 contains 14 residues. Trimming left V 4 bases short and J 6 bases short, with 13 bases between.